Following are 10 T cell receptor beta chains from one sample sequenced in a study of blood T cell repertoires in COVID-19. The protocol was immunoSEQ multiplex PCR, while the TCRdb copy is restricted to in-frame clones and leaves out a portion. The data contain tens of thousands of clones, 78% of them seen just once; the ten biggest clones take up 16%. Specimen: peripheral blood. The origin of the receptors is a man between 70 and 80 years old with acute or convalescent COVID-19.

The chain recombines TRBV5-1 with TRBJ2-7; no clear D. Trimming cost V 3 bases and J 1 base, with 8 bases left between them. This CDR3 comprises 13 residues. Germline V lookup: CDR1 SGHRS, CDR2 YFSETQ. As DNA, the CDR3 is TGCGCCAGCAGCTCGACTCGATCCTACGAGCAGTACTTC. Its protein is CASSSTRSYEQYF.

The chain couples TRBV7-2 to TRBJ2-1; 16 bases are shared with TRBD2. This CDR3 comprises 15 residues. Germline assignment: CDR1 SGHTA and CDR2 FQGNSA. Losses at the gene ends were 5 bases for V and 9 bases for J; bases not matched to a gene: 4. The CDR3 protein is CASSGTSGGATEQFF. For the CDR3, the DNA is TGTGCCAGCAGCGGGACTAGCGGGGGGGCTACTGAGCAGTTCTTC.

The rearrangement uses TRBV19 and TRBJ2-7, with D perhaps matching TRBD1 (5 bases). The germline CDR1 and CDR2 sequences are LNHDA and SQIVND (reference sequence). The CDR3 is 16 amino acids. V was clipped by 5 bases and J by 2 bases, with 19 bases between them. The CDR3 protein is CASSVRRTQGPYEQYF. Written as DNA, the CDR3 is TGTGCCAGTAGTGTCCGCCGGACCCAGGGTCCCTACGAGCAGTACTTC. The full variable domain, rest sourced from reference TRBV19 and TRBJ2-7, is DGGITQSPKYLFRKEGQNVTLSCEQNLNHDAMYWYRQDPGQGLRLIYYSQIVNDFQKGDIAEGYSVSREKKESFPLTVTSAQKNPTAFYLCASSVRRTQGPYEQYFGPGTRLTVT.

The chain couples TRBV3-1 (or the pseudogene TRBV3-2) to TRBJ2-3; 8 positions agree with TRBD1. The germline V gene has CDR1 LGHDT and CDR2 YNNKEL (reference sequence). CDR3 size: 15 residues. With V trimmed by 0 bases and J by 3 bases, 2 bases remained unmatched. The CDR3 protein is CASSQDDRGTDTQYF. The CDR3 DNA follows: TGTGCCAGCAGCCAAGACGACAGGGGAACAGATACGCAGTATTTT.

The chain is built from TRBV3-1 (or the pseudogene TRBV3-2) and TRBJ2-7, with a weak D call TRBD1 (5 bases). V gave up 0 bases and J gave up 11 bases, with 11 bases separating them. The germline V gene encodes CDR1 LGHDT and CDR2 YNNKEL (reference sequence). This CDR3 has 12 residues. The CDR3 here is CASSQDGHSKYF. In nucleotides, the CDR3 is TGTGCCAGCAGCCAAGATGGACACTCGAAGTACTTC.

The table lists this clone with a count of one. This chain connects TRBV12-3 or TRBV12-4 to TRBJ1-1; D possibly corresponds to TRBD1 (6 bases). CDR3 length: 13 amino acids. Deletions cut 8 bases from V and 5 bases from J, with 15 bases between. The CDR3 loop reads CASGGGARTEAFF. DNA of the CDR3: TGTGCCAGCGGGGGGGGCGCGAGGACTGAAGCTTTCTTT.

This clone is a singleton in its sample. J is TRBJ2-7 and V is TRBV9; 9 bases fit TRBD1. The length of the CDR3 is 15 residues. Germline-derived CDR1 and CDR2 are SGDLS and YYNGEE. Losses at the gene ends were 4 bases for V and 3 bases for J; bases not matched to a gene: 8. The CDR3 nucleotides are TGTGCCAGCAGCACCGGGACAGGGTTAAGCTACGAGCAGTACTTC. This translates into CASSTGTGLSYEQYF.

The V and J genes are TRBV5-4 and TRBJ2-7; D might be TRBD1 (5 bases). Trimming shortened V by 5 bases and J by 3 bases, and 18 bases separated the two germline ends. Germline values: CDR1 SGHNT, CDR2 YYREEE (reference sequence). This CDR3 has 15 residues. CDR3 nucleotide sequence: TGTGCCAGCAGAAATAATCCGACAGACAACTACGAGCAGTACTTC. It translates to CASRNNPTDNYEQYF.

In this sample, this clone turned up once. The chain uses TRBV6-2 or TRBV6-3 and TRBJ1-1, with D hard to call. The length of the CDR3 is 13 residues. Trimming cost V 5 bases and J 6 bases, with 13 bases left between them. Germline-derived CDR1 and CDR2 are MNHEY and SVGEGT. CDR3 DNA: TGTGCCAGCAGTGTGCACGAGGCCCCTGAAGCTTTCTTT. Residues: CASSVHEAPEAFF.

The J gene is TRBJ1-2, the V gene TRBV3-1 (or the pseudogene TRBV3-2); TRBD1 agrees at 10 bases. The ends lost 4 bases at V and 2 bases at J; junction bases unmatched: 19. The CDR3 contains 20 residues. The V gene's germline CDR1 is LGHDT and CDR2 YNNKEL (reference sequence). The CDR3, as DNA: TGTGCCAGCAGCCCCAAGTGTCTCCGGGACAGGGGTTTTGGGAACTATGGCTACACCTTC. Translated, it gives CASSPKCLRDRGFGNYGYTF.